This is a list of T cell receptor beta chains from one sample in a study of shared clonotypes between healthy human individuals. Some clones are missing from TCRdb's copy, which holds only in-frame ones; the method was immunoSEQ multiplex PCR. The sample lists roughly 1,100,000 clones, under 80% seen once, with over 1.3% in the top ten. Sequenced sample: memory CD4+ T cells sorted from blood. The receptors here all came from a man younger than 35 in good health. Both conserved end residues are part of each CDR3. The order of the fields is D gene, V gene, CDR3 length, clone size, J gene, CDR3 protein, CDR3 DNA. The D gene is left open where the match is weak. Clone sizes are given selectively: once, few, many, or a class where the clone is expanded.

NA	TRBV5-1	15	NA	TRBJ1-5	CASSLGGISNQPQHF	TGCGCCAGCAGCTTGGGGGGGATTAGCAATCAGCCCCAGCATTTT
TRBD1	TRBV19	16	NA	TRBJ1-4	CASSETGPTTNEKLFF	TGTGCCAGTAGCGAGACAGGGCCTACAACTAATGAAAAACTGTTTTTT
NA	TRBV9	15	NA	TRBJ1-6	CASSVDGSYNSPLHF	TGTGCCAGCAGCGTAGACGGGTCCTATAATTCACCCCTCCACTTT
TRBD1	TRBV28	15	NA	TRBJ1-2	CASTEGGQGNYGYTF	TGTGCCAGCACCGAGGGGGGACAGGGGAACTATGGCTACACCTTC
NA	TRBV27	14	NA	TRBJ1-4	CASSQGRTNEKLFF	TGTGCCAGCAGTCAAGGCAGGACTAATGAAAAACTGTTTTTT
NA	TRBV30	11	NA	TRBJ1-1	CAWGRDTEAFF	TGTGCCTGGGGCCGGGACACTGAAGCTTTCTTT
TRBD1	TRBV27	12	NA	TRBJ1-2	CASRQGVYGYTF	TGTGCCAGCAGGCAGGGGGTCTATGGCTACACCTTC
NA	TRBV7-9	14	NA	TRBJ1-1	CASSLGHRNTEAFF	TGTGCCAGTAGCTTGGGACACAGGAACACTGAAGCTTTCTTT
TRBD1	TRBV27	15	NA	TRBJ1-6	CASTRDRGINSPLHF	TGTGCCAGCACCAGAGACAGGGGGATTAATTCACCCCTCCACTTT
NA	TRBV19	13	NA	TRBJ2-4	CASSSPGENIQYF	TGTGCCAGTAGTTCGCCGGGGGAGAACATTCAGTACTTC
NA	TRBV4-1	15	NA	TRBJ1-1	CASSQDPQGNTEAFF	TGCGCCAGCAGCCAAGATCCCCAGGGGAACACTGAAGCTTTCTTT
NA	TRBV12-5	12	NA	TRBJ2-3	CASGDFRDTQYF	TGTGCTAGTGGTGACTTCAGAGATACGCAGTATTTT
NA	TRBV7-2	19	NA	TRBJ2-1	CASSLGETGEKLSYNEQFF	TGTGCCAGCAGCTTAGGGGAGACAGGAGAAAAACTCTCCTACAATGAGCAGTTCTTC
NA	TRBV27	15	NA	TRBJ1-2	CASSDPGQNTPGYTF	TGTGCCAGCAGTGATCCGGGACAAAACACTCCCGGCTACACCTTC
NA	TRBV7-2	12	NA	TRBJ2-7	CASSLRQYEQYF	TGTGCCAGCAGCTTACGACAATACGAGCAGTACTTC
TRBD2	TRBV5-4	15	NA	TRBJ2-1	CASSQGLAGGDEQFF	TGTGCCAGCAGCCAGGGACTAGCGGGAGGAGATGAGCAGTTCTTC
NA	TRBV7-3	16	NA	TRBJ2-3	CASSLRAGSGADTQYF	TGTGCCAGCAGCTTACGCGCGGGGTCGGGGGCAGATACGCAGTATTTT
NA	TRBV6-5	13	NA	TRBJ2-1	CASSSRRYNEQFF	TGTGCCAGCAGTTCCCGGAGATACAATGAGCAGTTCTTC
NA	TRBV28	17	NA	TRBJ1-3	CASRVPLGGGSGNTIYF	TGTGCCAGCAGGGTACCCCTGGGGGGAGGCTCTGGAAACACCATATATTTT
NA	TRBV21-1	17	NA	TRBJ2-1	CASSIRIATPSDNEQFF	TGTGCCAGCAGTATAAGAATAGCTACACCTTCCGACAATGAGCAGTTCTTC
TRBD1	TRBV14	16	NA	TRBJ2-2	CASSQGGTVVRGELFF	TGTGCCAGCAGCCAAGGTGGGACAGTCGTGCGAGGGGAGCTGTTTTTT
NA	TRBV11-3	14	NA	TRBJ2-1	CASSLGSSYNEQFF	TGTGCCAGCAGCCTTGGGAGTAGCTACAATGAGCAGTTCTTC
TRBD2	TRBV5-1	14	once	TRBJ2-7	CASSFTSGSYEQYF	TGCGCCAGCAGCTTCACTAGCGGGAGCTACGAGCAGTACTTC
TRBD2	TRBV5-1	17	NA	TRBJ2-7	CASSFILASGLPYEQYF	TGCGCCAGCAGCTTTATTCTCGCTAGCGGGTTGCCGTACGAGCAGTACTTC
NA	TRBV4-2	14	NA	TRBJ2-2	CASSAPQFNGELFF	TGTGCCAGCAGCGCCCCCCAGTTTAACGGGGAGCTGTTTTTT
NA	TRBV6-5	14	once	TRBJ2-7	CASSYSLTPYEQYF	TGTGCCAGCAGTTACTCGTTGACACCCTACGAGCAGTACTTC
NA	TRBV6-6	15	NA	TRBJ2-1	CASRRGTGRYNEQFF	TGTGCCAGCAGACGGGGGACCGGGAGATACAATGAGCAGTTCTTC
NA	TRBV6-1	14	few	TRBJ1-1	CASISGQGGTEAFF	TGTGCCAGCATCTCGGGGCAGGGCGGCACTGAAGCTTTCTTT
TRBD1	TRBV5-1	19	NA	TRBJ1-6	CASSPTTGMTPPGNSPLHF	TGCGCCAGCAGCCCGACGACAGGGATGACCCCACCGGGTAATTCACCCCTCCACTTT
TRBD2	TRBV6-1	13	NA	TRBJ2-7	CASRIAGLPEQYF	TGTGCCAGCAGGATAGCGGGACTCCCCGAGCAGTACTTC
NA	TRBV7-9	15	NA	TRBJ2-7	CASSLGLHETYEQYF	TGTGCCAGCAGCTTAGGCCTACACGAAACCTACGAGCAGTACTTC
TRBD2	TRBV4-1	17	NA	TRBJ2-1	CASSLTTGTSVDNEQFF	TGCGCCAGCAGCCTCACTACCGGGACTAGCGTGGATAATGAGCAGTTCTTC
NA	TRBV5-4	15	NA	TRBJ2-1	CASSSRQGLLDEQFF	TGTGCCAGCAGCTCACGACAGGGACTCTTGGATGAGCAGTTCTTC
NA	TRBV2	16	once	TRBJ2-1	CASSEAQAGLNNEQFF	TGTGCCAGCAGTGAAGCGCAAGCTGGGTTGAACAATGAGCAGTTCTTC
NA	TRBV5-1	14	NA	TRBJ2-5	CASSLMGSQETQYF	TGCGCCAGCAGCTTGATGGGGAGTCAAGAGACCCAGTACTTC
TRBD2	TRBV2	13	NA	TRBJ2-7	CASSRLASYEQYF	TGTGCCAGCAGTAGACTAGCTTCCTACGAGCAGTACTTC
NA	TRBV29-1	12	NA	TRBJ2-3	CSVEGDLPVEYF	TGCAGCGTTGAGGGTGATCTCCCCGTGGAGTATTTT
TRBD1	TRBV6-5	16	NA	TRBJ1-5	CASSWGQSYSNQPQHF	TGTGCCAGCAGTTGGGGACAGAGCTATAGCAATCAGCCCCAGCATTTT
TRBD1	TRBV4-1	15	NA	TRBJ2-5	CASSLLTGGQETQYF	TGCGCCAGCAGCCTGTTAACAGGGGGCCAAGAGACCCAGTACTTC
NA	TRBV7-9	13	NA	TRBJ2-3	CASSQLGTDTQYF	TGTGCCAGCAGCCAGCTCGGCACAGATACGCAGTATTTT
NA	TRBV25-1	13	NA	TRBJ2-1	CASMGTTYNEQFF	TGTGCCAGCATGGGAACAACCTACAATGAGCAGTTCTTC
TRBD2	TRBV11-2	15	NA	TRBJ2-7	CASSILAGETYEQYF	TGTGCCAGCAGCATACTAGCGGGGGAGACCTACGAGCAGTACTTC
NA	TRBV6-1	15	once	TRBJ1-2	CASSPLGTPVYGYTF	TGTGCCAGCAGTCCCTTGGGGACTCCCGTCTATGGCTACACCTTC
NA	TRBV5-1	13	NA	TRBJ2-7	CASSLRDSYEQYF	TGCGCCAGCAGCTTGCGGGACTCCTACGAGCAGTACTTC
NA	TRBV5-1	13	many	TRBJ2-5	CASSLGDGETQYF	TGCGCCAGCAGCCTAGGGGACGGGGAGACCCAGTACTTC
TRBD2	TRBV7-9	15	NA	TRBJ2-1	CASSPRTSGTSGQFF	TGTGCCAGCAGCCCGCGGACTAGCGGGACCTCCGGGCAGTTCTTC
TRBD1	TRBV7-9	13	NA	TRBJ1-1	CASSWTGDPEAFF	TGTGCCAGCAGCTGGACAGGGGACCCTGAAGCTTTCTTT
NA	TRBV18	14	NA	TRBJ1-3	CASSPGVEGNTIYF	TGTGCCAGCTCACCAGGGGTGGAAGGAAACACCATATATTTT
NA	TRBV4-2	15	once	TRBJ1-2	CASSQGVEGAGGYTF	TGTGCCAGCAGCCAAGGGGTCGAAGGGGCAGGTGGCTACACCTTC
NA	TRBV6-1	14	NA	TRBJ1-1	CASSTPGLETEAFF	TGTGCCAGCAGTACCCCGGGTCTTGAGACTGAAGCTTTCTTT